This is a list of T cell receptor beta chains from one sample in a study of T cell responses to AZD1222 COVID-19 vaccine. The method was immunoSEQ multiplex PCR; TCRdb's version includes in-frame clones alone and lacks a portion of them. This sample has tens of thousands of clones; 65% to 85% occur once, and the top ten carry about 50%. The sample was peripheral blood, taken on day 0 of AZD1222 vaccination. The source of these receptors is an adult in good health. CDR3s include the opening cysteine and the closing phenylalanine or tryptophan.

CASSSWDGLYSNQPQHF TRBJ1-5 TRBV28
CASSIVWISGANVLTF TRBJ2-6 TRBV19
CAWSRRNEQFF TRBJ2-1 TRBV30
CATSDLTGGGYTF TRBJ1-2 TRBV24-1
CASSWWREGRLGEQYF TRBJ2-7 TRBV27
CASSRTSGGPNTGELFF TRBJ2-2 TRBV3-1/TRBV3-2
CASSLTGVERGYTF TRBJ1-2 TRBV7-3
CASSNTGTESYNEQFF TRBJ2-1 TRBV5-1
CAISESEGAYEQYF TRBJ2-7 TRBV10-3
CASSPSGDSPLHF TRBJ1-6 TRBV19
CASRQPSENTGELFF TRBJ2-2 TRBV19
CASSFTSSYNSPLHF TRBJ1-6 TRBV5-1
CAGQDNTNSPLHF TRBJ1-6 TRBV6-5
CASSLVLAGGYNEQFF TRBJ2-1 TRBV5-6
CATSSAPGSSYEQYF TRBJ2-7 TRBV15
CSATRASNTGELFF TRBJ2-2 TRBV29-1
CASSLLVVAGSTDTQYF TRBJ2-3 TRBV19
CASSQLLAGRREQYF TRBJ2-7 TRBV28
CASSVDLGSTGELFF TRBJ2-2 TRBV9
CASSPSGGRSTDTQYF TRBJ2-3 TRBV7-2
CASSNDQGQPQHF TRBJ1-5 TRBV4-2
CASSYSRENTEAFF TRBJ1-1 TRBV6-5
CASSPGGRNNQPQHF TRBJ1-5 TRBV18
CASSLGRTTEAFF TRBJ1-1 TRBV27
CASSSKAGTEAFF TRBJ1-1 TRBV7-3
CASSFVAVPTEAFF TRBJ1-1 TRBV28